This T cell receptor (beta chain) was captured by sequencing in a study of yellow fever vaccine responses in identical twins. The study's findings and limits: Vaccine-induced T cell responses in twins were reportedly observed to appear partly convergent, partly personalized.

The CDR3 runs to 15 residues. From germline, CDR1 is GTSNPN and CDR2 SVGIG (reference sequence). Between the trimmed V and J ends, which lost 0 bases and 1 base, there was a span of 12 bases. About this clonotype: The target antigen is unknown.

TCRdb re-called the RT-PCR reads with MiXCR, one entry per CDR3 protein. The sample records roughly 1,600 distinct CDR3 sequences, 70% to 90% being singletons. This sequence was found in a woman aged 18-29 years who received the yellow fever vaccine. The V call is TRBV30, the J call TRBJ1-2; TRBD1 might be the D (6 bases). This specimen was T cells from blood (PBMCs), unsorted or a sorted subset (not recorded which), taken before or after yellow fever vaccination (not recorded which). CDR3 bases: TGTGCCTGGAGTGTAGGGGGAGGGGGTAACTATGGCTACACCTTC. This translates into CAWSVGGGGNYGYTF.